This TCR beta chain was identified in a study of shared clonotypes between healthy human individuals. The assay was immunoSEQ multiplex PCR, and TCRdb's table has in-frame clones only and misses some. Here the sample spans roughly 2.2 million clones, 80% to 95% being singletons. This CDR3 comprises 14 residues. Germline CDR1 and CDR2: SNHLY and FYNNEI. V shed 3 bases and J shed 5 bases, with 13 bases lying between them. This clone was counted only a few times. The receptor was isolated from a man younger than 30 in good health. Some clones in this sample may be carry-over from other donors' samples. This chain joins TRBV2 and TRBJ1-1; D is undetermined. Sequenced sample: naive CD4+ T cells from PBMCs. Documented subset: CD45RA+ positively selected. DNA for the CDR3: TGTGCCAGCAGTGATCGGGCGGCGACAACTGAAGCTTTCTTT. This gives the protein CASSDRAATTEAFF.